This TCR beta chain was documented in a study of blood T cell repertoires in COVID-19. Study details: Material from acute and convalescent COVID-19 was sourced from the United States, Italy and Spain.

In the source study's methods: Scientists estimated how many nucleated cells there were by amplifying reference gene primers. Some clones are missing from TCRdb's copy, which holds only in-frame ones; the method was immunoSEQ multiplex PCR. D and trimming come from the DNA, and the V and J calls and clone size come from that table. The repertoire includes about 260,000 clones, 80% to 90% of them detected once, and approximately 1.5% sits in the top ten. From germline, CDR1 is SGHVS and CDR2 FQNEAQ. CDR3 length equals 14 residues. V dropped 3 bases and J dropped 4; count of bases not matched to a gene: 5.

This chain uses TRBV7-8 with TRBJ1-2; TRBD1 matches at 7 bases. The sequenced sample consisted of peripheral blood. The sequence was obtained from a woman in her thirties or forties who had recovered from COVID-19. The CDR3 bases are TGTGCCAGCAGCTTGAGGGGGCCCCTCTATGGCTACACCTTC. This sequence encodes CASSLRGPLYGYTF.